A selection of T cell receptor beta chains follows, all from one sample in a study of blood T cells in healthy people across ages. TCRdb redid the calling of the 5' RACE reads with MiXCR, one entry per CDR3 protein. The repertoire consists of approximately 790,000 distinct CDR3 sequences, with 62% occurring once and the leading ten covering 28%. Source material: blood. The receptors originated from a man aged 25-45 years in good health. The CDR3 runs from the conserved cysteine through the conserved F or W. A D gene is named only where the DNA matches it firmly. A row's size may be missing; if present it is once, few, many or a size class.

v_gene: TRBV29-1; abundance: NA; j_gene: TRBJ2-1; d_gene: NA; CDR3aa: CSVEEGRVPGRPLYEQFF; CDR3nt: TGCAGCGTTGAAGAAGGCAGGGTACCGGGACGCCCTTTGTATGAGCAGTTCTTC
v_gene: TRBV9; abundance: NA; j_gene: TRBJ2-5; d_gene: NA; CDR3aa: CASSVFGGTQYF; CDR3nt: TGTGCCAGCAGCGTATTCGGAGGGACCCAGTACTTC
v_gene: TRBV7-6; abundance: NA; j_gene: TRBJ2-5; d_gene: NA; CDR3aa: CASTSAGEETQYF; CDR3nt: TGTGCCAGCACCTCGGCAGGGGAAGAGACCCAGTACTTC
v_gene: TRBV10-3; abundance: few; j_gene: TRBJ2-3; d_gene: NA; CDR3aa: CAIRMGSSTDTQYF; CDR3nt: TGTGCCATCAGAATGGGGTCTAGCACAGATACGCAGTATTTT
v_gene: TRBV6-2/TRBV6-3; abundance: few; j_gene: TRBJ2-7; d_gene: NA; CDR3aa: CASRDGGPVSYEQYF; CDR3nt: TGTGCCAGCAGAGACGGAGGACCGGTGTCCTACGAGCAGTACTTC
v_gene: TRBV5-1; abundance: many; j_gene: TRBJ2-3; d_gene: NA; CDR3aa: CASLRGFAGDTQYF; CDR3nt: TGCGCCAGTTTGAGGGGCTTCGCGGGAGATACGCAGTATTTT
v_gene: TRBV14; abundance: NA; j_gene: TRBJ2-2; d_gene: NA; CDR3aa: CASSQGPGIAGELFF; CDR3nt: TGTGCCAGCAGCCAAGGACCAGGGATCGCCGGGGAGCTGTTTTTT
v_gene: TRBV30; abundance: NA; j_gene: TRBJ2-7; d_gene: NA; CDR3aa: CAWSVGQYYEQYF; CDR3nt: TGTGCCTGGAGTGTCGGTCAGTACTACGAGCAGTACTTC
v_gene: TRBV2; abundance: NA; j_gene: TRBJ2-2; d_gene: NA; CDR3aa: CASPKNTNTGELFF; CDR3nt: TGTGCCAGTCCAAAGAACACGAACACCGGGGAGCTGTTTTTT
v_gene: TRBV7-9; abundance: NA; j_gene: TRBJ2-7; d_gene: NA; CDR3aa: CASSVVGFEQYF; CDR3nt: TGTGCCAGCAGCGTCGTCGGTTTCGAGCAGTACTTC
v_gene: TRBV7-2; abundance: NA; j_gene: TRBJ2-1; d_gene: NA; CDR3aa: CASSLPGTHYNEQFF; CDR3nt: TGTGCCAGCAGTCTCCCCGGGACTCATTACAATGAGCAGTTCTTC
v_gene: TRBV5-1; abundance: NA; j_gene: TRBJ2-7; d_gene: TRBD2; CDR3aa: CASSPGGYTYEQYF; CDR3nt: TGCGCCAGCAGCCCCGGGGGGTACACCTACGAGCAGTACTTC
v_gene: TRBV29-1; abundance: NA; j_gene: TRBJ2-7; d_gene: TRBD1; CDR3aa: CSVEGTGYSNEQYF; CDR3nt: TGCAGCGTTGAAGGGACAGGGTATAGCAACGAGCAGTACTTC
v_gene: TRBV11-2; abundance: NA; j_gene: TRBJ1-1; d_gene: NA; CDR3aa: CASSATPLPNTEAFF; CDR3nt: TGTGCCAGCAGCGCGACACCGCTACCGAACACTGAAGCTTTCTTT
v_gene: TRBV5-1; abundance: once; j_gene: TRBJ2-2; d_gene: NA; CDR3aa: CASSLLQADTGELFF; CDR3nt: TGCGCCAGCAGCTTACTACAGGCCGACACCGGGGAGCTGTTTTTT
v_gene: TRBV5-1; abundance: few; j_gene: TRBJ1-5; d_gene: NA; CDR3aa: CASSSDGHSNQPQHF; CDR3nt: TGCGCCAGCAGCTCGGACGGACATAGCAATCAGCCCCAGCATTTT
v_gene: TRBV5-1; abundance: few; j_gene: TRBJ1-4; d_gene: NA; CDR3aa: CASSQTPATNEKLFF; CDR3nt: TGCGCCAGCAGCCAAACACCCGCAACTAATGAAAAACTGTTTTTT
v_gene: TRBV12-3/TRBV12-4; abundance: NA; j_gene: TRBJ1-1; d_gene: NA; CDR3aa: CASTAPGDQAFF; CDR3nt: TGTGCCAGCACCGCACCAGGAGACCAAGCTTTCTTT
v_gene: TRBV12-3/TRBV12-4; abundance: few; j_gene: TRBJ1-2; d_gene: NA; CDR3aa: CASSLTGAPGYTF; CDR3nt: TGTGCCAGCAGTTTAACGGGGGCCCCTGGCTACACCTTC
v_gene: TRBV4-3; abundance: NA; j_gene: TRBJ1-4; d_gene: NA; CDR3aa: CASSHRDQGEKLFF; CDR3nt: TGCGCCAGCAGCCACCGGGACCAAGGGGAAAAACTGTTTTTT
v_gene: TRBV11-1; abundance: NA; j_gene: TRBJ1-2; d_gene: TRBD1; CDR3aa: CASSYGQGRFDGYTF; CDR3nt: TGTGCCAGCAGCTACGGACAGGGACGATTTGATGGCTACACCTTC
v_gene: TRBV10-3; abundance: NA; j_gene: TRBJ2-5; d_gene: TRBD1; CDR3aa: CAIGPGTGLETQYF; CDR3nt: TGTGCCATCGGTCCCGGGACAGGGTTGGAGACCCAGTACTTC
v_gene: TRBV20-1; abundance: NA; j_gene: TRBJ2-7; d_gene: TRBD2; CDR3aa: CSAKGLTSGVYEQYF; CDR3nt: TGCAGTGCCAAAGGCCTTACTAGCGGGGTTTACGAGCAGTACTTC
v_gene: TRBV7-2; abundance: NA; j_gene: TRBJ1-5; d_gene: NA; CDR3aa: CASSLAIGGNQPQHF; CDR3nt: TGTGCCAGCAGTTTGGCGATTGGGGGAAATCAACCCCAGCATTTT
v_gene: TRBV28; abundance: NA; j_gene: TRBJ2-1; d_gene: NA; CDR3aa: CASSLSREQFF; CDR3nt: TGTGCCAGCAGCCTATCCCGTGAGCAGTTCTTC
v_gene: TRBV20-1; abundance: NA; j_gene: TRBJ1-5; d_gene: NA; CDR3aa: CSARDRPGFIDQPQHF; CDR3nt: TGCAGTGCTAGAGATCGGCCGGGGTTCATCGATCAGCCCCAGCATTTT
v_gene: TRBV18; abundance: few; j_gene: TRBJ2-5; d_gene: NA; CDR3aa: CASSPVGGQETQYF; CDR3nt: TGTGCCAGCAGCCCCGTGGGCGGCCAAGAGACCCAGTACTTC
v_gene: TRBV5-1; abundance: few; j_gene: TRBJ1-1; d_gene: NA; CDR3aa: CASSERSLTGQNTEAFF; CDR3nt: TGCGCCAGCAGCGAGAGGAGCTTGACGGGCCAGAACACTGAAGCTTTCTTT
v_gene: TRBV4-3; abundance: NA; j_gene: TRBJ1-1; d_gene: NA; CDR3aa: CASSQMEGMNTEAFF; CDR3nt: TGCGCCAGCAGCCAAATGGAGGGGATGAACACTGAAGCTTTCTTT
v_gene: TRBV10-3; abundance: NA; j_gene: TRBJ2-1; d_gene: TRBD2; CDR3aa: CAIRRTSGGPKTPLNSYNEQFF; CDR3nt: TGTGCCATCAGACGGACTAGCGGGGGGCCCAAAACCCCTTTGAACTCCTACAATGAGCAGTTCTTC
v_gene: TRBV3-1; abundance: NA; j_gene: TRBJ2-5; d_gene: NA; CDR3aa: CASSQDGKRASQETQYF; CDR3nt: TGTGCCAGCAGCCAAGACGGGAAGCGGGCTTCCCAAGAGACCCAGTACTTC
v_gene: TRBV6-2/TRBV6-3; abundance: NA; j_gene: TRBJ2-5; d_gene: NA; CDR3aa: CASKDMGETQYF; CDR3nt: TGTGCCAGCAAAGACATGGGAGAGACCCAGTACTTC
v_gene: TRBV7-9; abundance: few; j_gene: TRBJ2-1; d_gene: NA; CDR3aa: CASTPWGAVAAYNEQFF; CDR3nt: TGTGCCAGCACCCCATGGGGGGCGGTGGCGGCCTACAATGAGCAGTTCTTC
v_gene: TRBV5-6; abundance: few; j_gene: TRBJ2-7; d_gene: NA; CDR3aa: CASSTEPGRAPYEQYF; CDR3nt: TGTGCCAGCAGCACCGAACCCGGCAGGGCCCCCTACGAGCAGTACTTC
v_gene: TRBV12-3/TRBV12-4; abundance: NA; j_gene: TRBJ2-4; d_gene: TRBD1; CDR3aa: CASSFGGTGLNIQYF; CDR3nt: TGTGCCAGCAGTTTTGGGGGGACAGGGCTAAACATTCAGTACTTC
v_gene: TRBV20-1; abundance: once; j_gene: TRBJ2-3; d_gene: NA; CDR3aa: CSARDWDWSDTQYF; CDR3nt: TGCAGTGCTAGAGATTGGGACTGGTCCGATACGCAGTATTTT
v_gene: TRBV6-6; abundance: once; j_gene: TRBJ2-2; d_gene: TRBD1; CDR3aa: CASSYSRDRAGELFF; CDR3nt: TGTGCCAGCAGTTACTCGAGGGACAGGGCCGGGGAGCTGTTTTTT
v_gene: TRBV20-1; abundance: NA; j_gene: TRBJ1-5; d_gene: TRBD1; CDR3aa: CSGARQGVYQPQHF; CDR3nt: TGCAGTGGGGCGCGACAGGGGGTATATCAGCCCCAGCATTTT
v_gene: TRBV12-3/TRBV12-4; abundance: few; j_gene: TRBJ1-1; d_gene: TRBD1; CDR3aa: CASSPQQGADTEAFF; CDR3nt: TGTGCCAGCAGTCCTCAACAGGGGGCGGATACTGAAGCTTTCTTT
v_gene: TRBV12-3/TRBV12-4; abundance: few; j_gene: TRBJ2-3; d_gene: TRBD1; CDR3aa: CASVRQGTTDTQYF; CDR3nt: TGTGCCAGCGTCCGACAGGGGACCACAGATACGCAGTATTTT
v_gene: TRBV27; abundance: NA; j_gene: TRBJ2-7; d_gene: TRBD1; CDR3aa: CASRVWTGGDEQYF; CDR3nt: TGTGCCAGCAGAGTCTGGACAGGGGGCGACGAGCAGTACTTC
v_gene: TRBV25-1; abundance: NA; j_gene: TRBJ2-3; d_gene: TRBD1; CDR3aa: CASSVGTGKTDTQYF; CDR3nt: TGTGCCAGCAGTGTTGGGACAGGGAAAACAGATACGCAGTATTTT
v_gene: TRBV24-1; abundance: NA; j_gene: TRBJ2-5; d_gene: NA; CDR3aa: CATSDMGFQETQYF; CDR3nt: TGTGCCACCAGTGATATGGGATTCCAAGAGACCCAGTACTTC
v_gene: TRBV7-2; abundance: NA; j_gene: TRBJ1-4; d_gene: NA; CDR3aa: CANSFRGVNEKLFF; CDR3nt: TGTGCCAACAGCTTCCGCGGGGTTAATGAAAAACTGTTTTTT
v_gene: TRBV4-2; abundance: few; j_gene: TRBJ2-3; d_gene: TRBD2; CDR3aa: CASSQDRQRGVTDTQYF; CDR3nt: TGTGCCAGCAGCCAAGATCGCCAGCGGGGGGTCACAGATACGCAGTATTTT
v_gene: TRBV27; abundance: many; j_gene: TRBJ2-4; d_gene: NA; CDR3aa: CASSSRGEQYF; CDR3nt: TGTGCCAGCAGTTCCCGGGGAGAGCAGTACTTC
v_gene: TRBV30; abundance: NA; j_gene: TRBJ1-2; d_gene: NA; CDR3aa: CAWSLGVDYGYTF; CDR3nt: TGTGCCTGGAGTCTAGGGGTAGACTATGGCTACACCTTC
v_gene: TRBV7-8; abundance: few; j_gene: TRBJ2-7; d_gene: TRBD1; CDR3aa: CASLGQGREQYF; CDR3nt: TGTGCCAGCCTGGGACAGGGACGCGAGCAGTACTTC
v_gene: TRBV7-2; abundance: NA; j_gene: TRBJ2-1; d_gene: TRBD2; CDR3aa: CASIQRGGRYDEQFF; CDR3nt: TGTGCCAGCATCCAGCGGGGGGGCCGCTACGATGAGCAGTTCTTC
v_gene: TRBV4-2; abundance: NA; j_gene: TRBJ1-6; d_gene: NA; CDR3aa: CASSQDIGPDQWTLHF; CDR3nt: TGTGCCAGCAGCCAAGATATTGGGCCCGACCAGTGGACCCTCCACTTT
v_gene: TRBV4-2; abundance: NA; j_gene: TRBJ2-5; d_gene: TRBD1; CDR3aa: CASSQTGGPHSEQYF; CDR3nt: TGTGCCAGCAGCCAAACAGGGGGGCCCCACAGTGAGCAGTACTTC
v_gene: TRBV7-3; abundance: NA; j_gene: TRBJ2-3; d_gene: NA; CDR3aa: CASSLTNSGTDTQYF; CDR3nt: TGTGCCAGCAGCTTAACGAATAGCGGAACAGATACGCAGTATTTT
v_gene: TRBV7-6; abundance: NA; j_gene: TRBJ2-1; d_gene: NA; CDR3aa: CASSRPSSGEQFF; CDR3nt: TGTGCCAGCAGCCGACCTAGCTCCGGTGAGCAGTTCTTC
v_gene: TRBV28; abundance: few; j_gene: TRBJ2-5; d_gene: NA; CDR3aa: CASSPLALVAFQETQYF; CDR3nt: TGTGCCAGCAGTCCTCTAGCTCTGGTTGCCTTTCAAGAGACCCAGTACTTC
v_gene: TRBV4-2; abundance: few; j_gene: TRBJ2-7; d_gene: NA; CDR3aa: CASSQELGALPEQYF; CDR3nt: TGTGCCAGCAGCCAAGAGCTAGGGGCCCTTCCCGAGCAGTACTTC
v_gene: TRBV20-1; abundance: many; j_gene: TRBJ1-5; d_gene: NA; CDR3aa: CSAIGPNNQPQHF; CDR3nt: TGCAGTGCAATCGGACCGAATAATCAGCCCCAGCATTTT
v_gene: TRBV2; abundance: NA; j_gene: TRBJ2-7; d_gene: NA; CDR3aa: CASSAGTGNNEQYF; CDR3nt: TGTGCCAGCAGTGCTGGTACAGGGAATAACGAGCAGTACTTC
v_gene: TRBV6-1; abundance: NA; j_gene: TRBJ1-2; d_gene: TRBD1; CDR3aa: CASSEIGTELNYGYTF; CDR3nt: TGTGCCAGCAGTGAAATCGGGACAGAGTTAAACTATGGCTACACCTTC
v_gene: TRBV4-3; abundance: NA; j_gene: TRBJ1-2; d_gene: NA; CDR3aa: CASSQARVEANYGYTF; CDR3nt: TGCGCCAGCAGCCAAGCCAGGGTGGAAGCTAACTATGGCTACACCTTC
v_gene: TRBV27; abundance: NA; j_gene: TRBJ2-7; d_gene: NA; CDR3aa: CASSPEGDYEQYF; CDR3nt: TGTGCCAGCAGTCCGGAGGGGGACTACGAGCAGTACTTC